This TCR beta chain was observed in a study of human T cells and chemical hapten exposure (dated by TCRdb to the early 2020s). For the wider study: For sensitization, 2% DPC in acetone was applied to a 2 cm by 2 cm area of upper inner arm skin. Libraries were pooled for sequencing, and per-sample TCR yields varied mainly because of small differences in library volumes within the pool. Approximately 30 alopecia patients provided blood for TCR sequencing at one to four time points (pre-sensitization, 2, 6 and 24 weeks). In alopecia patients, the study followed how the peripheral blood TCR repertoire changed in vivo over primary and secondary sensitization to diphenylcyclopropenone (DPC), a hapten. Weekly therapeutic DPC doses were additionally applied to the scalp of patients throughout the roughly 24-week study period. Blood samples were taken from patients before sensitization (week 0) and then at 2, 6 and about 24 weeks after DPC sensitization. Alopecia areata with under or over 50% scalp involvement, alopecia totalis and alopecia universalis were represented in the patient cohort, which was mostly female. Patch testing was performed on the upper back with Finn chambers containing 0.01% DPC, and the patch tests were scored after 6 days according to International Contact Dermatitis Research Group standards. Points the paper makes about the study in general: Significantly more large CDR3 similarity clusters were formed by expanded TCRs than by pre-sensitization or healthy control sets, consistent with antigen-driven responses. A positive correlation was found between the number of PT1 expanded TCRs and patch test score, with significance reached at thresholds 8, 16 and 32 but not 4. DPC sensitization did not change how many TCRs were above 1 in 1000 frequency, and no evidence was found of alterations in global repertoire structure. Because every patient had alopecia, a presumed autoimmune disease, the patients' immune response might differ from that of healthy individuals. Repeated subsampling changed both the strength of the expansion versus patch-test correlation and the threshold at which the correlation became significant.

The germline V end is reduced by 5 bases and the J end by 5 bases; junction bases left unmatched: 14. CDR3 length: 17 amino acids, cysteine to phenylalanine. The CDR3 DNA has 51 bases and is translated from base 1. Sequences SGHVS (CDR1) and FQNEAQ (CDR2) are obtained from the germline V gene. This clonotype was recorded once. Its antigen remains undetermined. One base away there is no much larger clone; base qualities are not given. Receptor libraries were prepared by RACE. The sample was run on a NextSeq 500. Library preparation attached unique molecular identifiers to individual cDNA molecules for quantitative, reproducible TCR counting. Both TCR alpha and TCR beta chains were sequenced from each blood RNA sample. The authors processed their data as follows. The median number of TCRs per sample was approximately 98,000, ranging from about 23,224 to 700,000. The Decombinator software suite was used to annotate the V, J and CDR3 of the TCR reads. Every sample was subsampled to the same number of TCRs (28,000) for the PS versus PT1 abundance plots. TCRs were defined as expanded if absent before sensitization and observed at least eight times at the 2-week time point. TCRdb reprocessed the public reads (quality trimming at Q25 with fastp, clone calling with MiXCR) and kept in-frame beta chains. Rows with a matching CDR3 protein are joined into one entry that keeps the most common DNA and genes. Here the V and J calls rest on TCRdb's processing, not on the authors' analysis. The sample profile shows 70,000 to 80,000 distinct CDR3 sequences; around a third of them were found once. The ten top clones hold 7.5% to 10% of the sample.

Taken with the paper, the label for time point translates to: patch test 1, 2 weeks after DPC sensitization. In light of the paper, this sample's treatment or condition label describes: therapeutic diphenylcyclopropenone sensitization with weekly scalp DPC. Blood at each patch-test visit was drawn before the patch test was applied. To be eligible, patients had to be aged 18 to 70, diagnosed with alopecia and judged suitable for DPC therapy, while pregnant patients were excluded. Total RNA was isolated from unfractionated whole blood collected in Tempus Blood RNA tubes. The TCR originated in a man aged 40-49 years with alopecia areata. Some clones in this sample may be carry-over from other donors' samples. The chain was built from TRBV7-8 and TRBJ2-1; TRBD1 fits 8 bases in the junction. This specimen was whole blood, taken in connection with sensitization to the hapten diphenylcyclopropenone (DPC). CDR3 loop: CASSPSRWTGSNNEQFF. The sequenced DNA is TGTGCCAGCAGCCCCTCGAGGTGGACAGGGAGTAACAATGAGCAGTTCTTC.